These 21 T cell receptor beta chains originate from one sample sequenced in a study of blood T cells in healthy people across ages (dated by TCRdb to between 2015 and 2017). Library generation was performed with 5' RACE. The listed sequencing device is Illumina HiSeq 2500. A second PCR of about 6 to 12 cycles was performed with a sample-barcoded 5' primer and a J-beta primer mix. The public reads were reanalyzed by TCRdb: fastp trimming at Q25, MiXCR alignment, in-frame beta chains only. A single entry per CDR3 protein holds the most common genes and DNA from its merged rows. Across this sample there are around 940,000 distinct CDR3 sequences, with 45% to 60% seen only once. The leading ten clones occupy roughly 23% of the sample. The sequenced sample consisted of blood. These receptors all stem from a woman aged 60-75 years in good health.

This clonotype has at least ten counts. The chain carries TRBV12-3 or TRBV12-4 and TRBJ2-7; D gene ambiguous. This CDR3 has 10 amino acids. Between the trimmed V and J ends, which lost 6 bases and 4 bases, there was a span of 4 bases. The CDR3 sequence: CASSGYEQYF. The CDR3 DNA is TGTGCCAGCAGCGGATACGAGCAGTACTTC.

The V call is TRBV20-1, the J call TRBJ2-7; TRBD2 might be the D (5 bases). V gave up 6 bases and J gave up 3 bases, with 12 bases separating them. CDR1 is DFQATT and CDR2 is SNEGSKA in the germline V gene (reference sequence). This CDR3 is built from 12 residues. The CDR3 reads CSAQDGDYEQYF. The CDR3 DNA reads as TGCAGTGCCCAAGACGGGGACTACGAGCAGTACTTC.

This clonotype appeared a few times. The V gene is TRBV6-5, the J gene TRBJ2-3; the D gene could be TRBD1 or TRBD2 (5 bases each). The V and J ends lost 7 bases and 4 bases respectively, with 18 bases between them. CDR1 and CDR2 (germline): MNHEY, SVGAGI. The CDR3 is made up of 15 amino acids. The CDR3 protein is CASTLGPGRADTQYF. The CDR3, as DNA: TGTGCCAGCACCCTTGGACCAGGGAGAGCAGATACGCAGTATTTT.

J is TRBJ2-1 and V is TRBV28; 8 nucleotides line up with TRBD1. This CDR3 region has 17 residues. Germline CDR1 and CDR2: MDHEN and SYDVKM. Trimming at V came to 2 bases and at J to 4 bases, leaving 10 bases not matched to a gene. In DNA, the CDR3 is TGTGCCAGCAGTTTAGTCACCGGGACAGGAGGTTACAATGAGCAGTTCTTC. It translates to CASSLVTGTGGYNEQFF.

On this clonotype: A much bigger clone sits one base away, suggesting this may be a read error. CDR3 residues: CASSLTSGKTDTQYF. CDR3 nucleotide sequence: TGTGCCAGCAGCTTGACTAGCGGGAAAACAGATACGCAGTATTTT. V usage is TRBV7-2 and J usage is TRBJ2-3, with 11 bases matching TRBD2. J was trimmed by 3 bases and V by 3 bases; bases with no gene match: 2. This CDR3 is 15 amino acids long. The germline CDR1 and CDR2 sequences are SGHTA and FQGNSA.

Of note for this clonotype: A read error may account for a junction end that differs from germline. The chain combines TRBV6-2 or TRBV6-3 with TRBJ2-7; 12 nucleotides align to TRBD2. The length of the CDR3 is 16 residues. CDR1 and CDR2 from the germline V gene are MNHEY and SVGEGT. The CDR3 protein is CASSKTSGRGLDERYF. DNA of the CDR3: TGTGCCAGCTCCAAGACTAGCGGGAGAGGTCTGGATGAGCGGTACTTC.

Only a few counts were recorded for this clonotype. This chain connects TRBV13 to TRBJ2-7, with D uncertain. Germline CDR1 reads PRHDT; CDR2 reads FYEKMQ (reference sequence). V was shortened by 4 bases and J by 3 bases, with 16 bases between the two germline ends. The CDR3 covers 15 residues. The CDR3 reads CASSSPSEGNYEQYF. Here the CDR3 DNA reads TGTGCCAGCAGCTCCCCAAGCGAAGGCAACTACGAGCAGTACTTC.

The chain recombines TRBV3-1 with TRBJ2-6; D unresolved. V was clipped by 0 bases and J by 4 bases, with 16 bases between them. This CDR3 is built from 18 residues. Germline V gene sequence: CDR1 LGHDT, CDR2 YNNKEL (reference sequence). This CDR3 is CASSQDYLGSAGANVLTF. The CDR3 DNA is TGTGCCAGCAGCCAAGATTATCTGGGAAGCGCCGGGGCCAACGTCCTGACTTTC.

This clonotype was seen more than once but under ten times. The gene calls are TRBV7-2 and TRBJ2-5, with D unclear. The CDR3 has 13 residues. CDR1 is SGHTA and CDR2 is FQGNSA in the germline V gene. Trimming cost V 2 bases and J 0 bases, with 4 bases left between them. The CDR3 sequence is CASSLPNQETQYF. The CDR3 DNA reads as TGTGCCAGCAGCTTACCAAACCAAGAGACCCAGTACTTC.

The chain combines TRBV15 with TRBJ2-3; possible D gene TRBD2, 6 bases. The V and J ends lost 2 bases and 2 bases respectively, with 14 bases between them. This CDR3 is built from 16 residues. CDR1 LNHNV and CDR2 YYDKDF come from the germline V gene (reference sequence). The CDR3, as DNA: TGTGCCACCAGCAGATCACGACTAGTACCCACAGATACGCAGTATTTT. Its translation is CATSRSRLVPTDTQYF.

The genes are TRBV7-9 and TRBJ2-7; a possible D gene is TRBD1 (5 bases). V lost 1 base and J 3 bases, leaving 16 bases between the germline ends. The V gene's germline CDR1 is SEHNR and CDR2 FQNEAQ (reference sequence). The CDR3 sequence is 16 residues long. CDR3 sequence reads: CASSLGQGALRYEQYF. CDR3 bases: TGTGCCAGCAGCTTAGGACAAGGGGCGCTGCGCTACGAGCAGTACTTC.

The genes are TRBV7-9 and TRBJ1-4; D is unresolved. The length of the CDR3 is 17 residues. Germline CDR1 is SEHNR and CDR2 is FQNEAQ (reference sequence). Deletions cut 4 bases from V and 1 base from J, with 16 bases between. The CDR3 reads CASSYEMGWGTNEKLFF. The CDR3 DNA follows: TGTGCCAGCAGCTACGAAATGGGATGGGGAACTAATGAAAAACTGTTTTTT.

The rearrangement joins TRBV12-3 or TRBV12-4 to TRBJ2-5; D uncertain. Trimming shortened V by 2 bases and J by 1 base, and 14 bases separated the two germline ends. The length of the CDR3 is 16 residues. For the CDR3, the DNA is TGTGCCAGCAGTTTACCCGAGAGCGTTCTCCAAGAGACCCAGTACTTC. This translates into CASSLPESVLQETQYF.

This chain uses TRBV7-9 with TRBJ2-4, with TRBD1 matching over 10 bases. The J call may be in error: the DNA end matches TRBJ2-7 better. The CDR3 runs to 18 residues. Looked up from germline, CDR1 is SEHNR and CDR2 is FQNEAQ (reference sequence). The CDR3 reads CASIEFTPGQGLSYEQYF. CDR3 in DNA: TGTGCCAGCATTGAGTTTACGCCGGGACAGGGGCTTTCCTACGAGCAGTACTTC.

The chain has TRBV7-2 and TRBJ2-1; tentatively, D is TRBD2 (7 bases). CDR3 size: 14 residues. V lost 2 bases and J 8 bases, leaving 13 bases between the germline ends. CDR1 is SGHTA and CDR2 is FQGNSA in the germline V gene. The DNA of the CDR3 is TGTGCCAGCAGCTTAAACACAGGGAGGGATGAGCAGTTCTTC. Residues: CASSLNTGRDEQFF.

The V gene is TRBV6-1, the J gene TRBJ1-5; 7 bases line up with TRBD1. V lost 2 bases, J lost 3 bases, and 4 bases stayed unmatched. The CDR3 consists of 15 residues. The germline gives CDR1 MNHNS, CDR2 SASEGT. The CDR3 DNA reads as TGTGCCAGCAGTGAATTGACAGGGTTCAATCAGCCCCAGCATTTT. Residues: CASSELTGFNQPQHF.

This clonotype has just a few counts. The V and J genes are TRBV4-1 and TRBJ2-1; the D is unclear. Trimming took off 3 bases at V and 6 bases at J, with 12 bases between the two ends. CDR3 size: 14 residues. From germline, CDR1 is MGHRA and CDR2 YSYEKL. The CDR3 spells CASSHALEANEQFF. The CDR3 DNA is TGCGCCAGCAGCCACGCCCTGGAAGCCAATGAGCAGTTCTTC.

The chain employs TRBV9 and TRBJ2-7; 7 bases line up with TRBD2. Germline V CDR1 and CDR2: SGDLS, YYNGEE. The V and J ends lost 4 bases and 6 bases, in that order; junction bases with no gene match: 13. The CDR3 is made up of 15 amino acids. The CDR3, as DNA: TGTGCCAGCAGCCCCGCCCGACTAGCCGCTTCCGAGCAGTACTTC. Residues: CASSPARLAASEQYF.

This clonotype was recorded a few times. The gene calls are TRBV3-1 and TRBJ2-7; D is uncertain. Between the trimmed V and J ends, which lost 6 bases and 5 bases, there was a span of 8 bases. The CDR3 runs to 11 residues. CDR1 is LGHDT and CDR2 is YNNKEL in the germline V gene (reference sequence). CDR3 coding DNA: TGTGCCAGCAGTGTAACAAACGAGCAGTACTTC. Protein product: CASSVTNEQYF.

The rearrangement uses TRBV20-1 and TRBJ2-1; weak D call: TRBD1 (6 bases). This CDR3 region has 16 residues. Germline V gene lookup returns CDR1 DFQATT and CDR2 SNEGSKA (reference sequence). The V and J ends lost 1 base and 15 bases respectively, with 28 bases between them. CDR3 bases: TGCAGTGCTAGAGGCTCGGGACAAACCCCAGTATCTTGGCTGTTCTTC. This sequence encodes CSARGSGQTPVSWLFF.

This chain connects TRBV5-1 to TRBJ2-7; TRBD1 matches 8 bases. CDR3 length: 14 residues. Germline V gene lookup returns CDR1 SGHRS and CDR2 YFSETQ. Trimming removed 4 bases from V and 4 bases from J; junction bases left unmatched: 7. CDR3 region: CASSADRGGYEQYF. The CDR3 DNA follows: TGCGCCAGCAGCGCCGACAGGGGAGGATACGAGCAGTACTTC.